Each of the 23 T cell receptor beta chains below was sequenced from the same sample in a study of blood T cell repertoires in COVID-19. Method: immunoSEQ multiplex PCR; TCRdb's copy keeps in-frame clones and lacks some. Seen here are over 90,000 clones, more than 80% observed once, and the top ten hold around 5%. Sequenced material: peripheral blood. These TCRs come from a man at least 80 years old with COVID-19, enrolled during active disease.

V gene TRBV11-2 combines with J gene TRBJ1-6, with a weak D call TRBD1 (6 bases). Trimming cost V 4 bases and J 6 bases, with 16 bases left between them. CDR1 is SGHAT and CDR2 is FQNNGV in the germline V gene. The CDR3 runs 16 residues. The CDR3 coding sequence is TGTGCCAGCAGCTACCCCACAGGGTCCAGTAATTCACCCCTCCACTTT. This translates into CASSYPTGSSNSPLHF. The whole variable domain, filled in from reference TRBV11-2 and TRBJ1-6, reads EAGVAQSPRYKIIEKRQSVAFWCNPISGHATLYWYQQILGQGPKLLIQFQNNGVVDDSQLPKDRFSAERLKGVDSTLKIQPAKLEDSAVYLCASSYPTGSSNSPLHFGNGTRLTVT.

V gene TRBV15 combines with J gene TRBJ1-4; D gene ambiguous. The CDR3 totals 15 residues. Germline CDR1 is LNHNV and CDR2 is YYDKDF (reference sequence). Trimming pared 1 base from V and 4 bases from J, leaving 10 bases between. The CDR3 sequence: CATSRALPSNEKLFF. CDR3 bases: TGTGCCACCAGCAGAGCTCTTCCGAGTAATGAAAAACTGTTTTTT.

This clone appeared once. The chain combines TRBV7-6 with TRBJ2-5, with D possibly being TRBD1 (6 bases). Germline CDR1 reads SGHVS; CDR2 reads FNYEAQ. Between the trimmed V and J ends, which lost 1 base and 0 bases, there was a span of 18 bases. The CDR3 covers 18 residues. The CDR3 sequence: CASSLGLPGHLYQETQYF. The CDR3 DNA sequence: TGTGCCAGCAGCTTAGGACTCCCGGGACACTTGTACCAAGAGACCCAGTACTTC.

This chain joins TRBV9 and TRBJ2-5; perhaps TRBD1 as D (5 bases). The CDR3 is made up of 15 amino acids. Germline V gives CDR1 SGDLS, CDR2 YYNGEE. V was trimmed by 4 bases and J by 2 bases, leaving 15 bases between them. In DNA, the CDR3 is TGTGCCAGCAGCCGTATTCAGGGTTCGCAAGAGACCCAGTACTTC. Translation gives CASSRIQGSQETQYF.

The chain recombines TRBV6-5 with TRBJ1-1; 7 bases align to TRBD1. Germline lookup yields CDR1 MNHEY and CDR2 SVGAGI. Trimming took 8 bases from V and 5 from J; bases not matched to a gene: 8. The CDR3 runs 13 residues. The DNA of the CDR3 is TGTGCCAGCTGTCAACAGGGGAGGACTGAAGCTTTCTTT. This encodes CASCQQGRTEAFF.

This rearrangement joins TRBV11-2 to TRBJ2-5; 9 positions match TRBD1. Trimming took 5 bases from V and 3 from J; bases not matched to a gene: 7. Per the germline V gene, CDR1 is SGHAT and CDR2 is FQNNGV. This CDR3 region has 15 residues. CDR3 bases: TGTGCCAGCAGCGGCAACAGGGGGCTTGAAGAGACCCAGTACTTC. This translates into CASSGNRGLEETQYF.

V usage is TRBV5-1 and J usage is TRBJ1-1, with D tentatively TRBD1 (6 bases). Germline values: CDR1 SGHRS, CDR2 YFSETQ. The CDR3 has 14 residues. V gave up 0 bases and J gave up 6 bases, with 12 bases separating them. The CDR3 region is CASSLGLGASEAFF. The DNA for the CDR3 is TGCGCCAGCAGCTTGGGCTTGGGGGCGTCTGAAGCTTTCTTT.

The CDR3 loop reads CASSQAGGGTADTQYF. In DNA form, the CDR3 reads TGTGCCAGCAGCCAAGCTGGCGGGGGCACGGCAGATACGCAGTATTTT. The rearrangement joins TRBV4-2 to TRBJ2-3, with D perhaps TRBD2 (7 bases). Germline values: CDR1 LGHNA, CDR2 YNFKEQ. Trimming removed 1 base from V and 4 bases from J, with 15 bases in between. CDR3 size: 16 residues.

V is TRBV9 and J is TRBJ1-5; D remains ambiguous. This CDR3 comprises 17 residues. Trimming cost V 0 bases and J 4 bases, with 17 bases left between them. Germline-derived CDR1 and CDR2 are SGDLS and YYNGEE. CDR3 bases: TGTGCCAGCAGCGTAGTAGATACAGAAGTATCTAATCAGCCCCAGCATTTT. This sequence encodes CASSVVDTEVSNQPQHF.

The chain joins TRBV25-1 to TRBJ2-5; D perhaps matches TRBD2 (7 bases). The CDR3 consists of 16 residues. Trimming removed 5 bases from V and 6 bases from J, with 22 bases in between. CDR1 and CDR2 (germline): MGHDK, SYGVNS. CDR3 sequence: CASSTRGAGEGQTQYF. In nucleotides, the CDR3 is TGTGCCAGCAGTACCCGTGGGGCAGGGGAGGGACAGACCCAGTACTTC.

The CDR3 sequence: CASSLGQGAPYGYTF. CDR3 DNA: TGTGCCAGCAGCTTGGGACAGGGGGCTCCCTATGGCTACACCTTC. The chain employs TRBV5-6 and TRBJ1-2, with 10 positions matching TRBD1. With V trimmed by 0 bases and J by 4 bases, 3 bases remained unmatched. Germline CDR1 and CDR2: SGHDT and YYEEEE. The CDR3 sequence is 15 residues long.

The chain carries TRBV9 and TRBJ1-4; D is unclear. Looked up from germline, CDR1 is SGDLS and CDR2 is YYNGEE. Trimming took off 0 bases at V and 7 bases at J, with 10 bases between the two ends. The CDR3 extends over 14 amino acids. CDR3 residues: CASSVAGSTEKLFF. The CDR3, as DNA: TGTGCCAGCAGCGTAGCGGGGAGTACTGAAAAACTGTTTTTT.

The rearrangement links TRBV20-1 to TRBJ1-5; 10 positions match TRBD1. The ends lost 3 bases at V and 7 bases at J; junction bases unmatched: 6. The CDR3 has 14 residues. Per the germline V gene, CDR1 is DFQATT and CDR2 is SNEGSKA (reference sequence). The CDR3 region is CSASGTGARQPQHF. CDR3 DNA: TGCAGTGCTAGTGGGACAGGGGCCCGCCAGCCCCAGCATTTT.

The V and J genes are TRBV19 and TRBJ2-6; 10 bases fit TRBD1. CDR3 size: 17 residues. CDR1 and CDR2 (germline): LNHDA, SQIVND (reference sequence). With 5 bases clipped from V and 1 base from J, the junction kept 5 bases outside the gene matches. The CDR3 region is CASSGGTGVSGANVLTF. CDR3 sequence (DNA): TGTGCCAGTAGTGGTGGGACAGGGGTATCTGGGGCCAACGTCCTGACTTTC.

This chain joins TRBV5-5 and TRBJ2-7; D gene ambiguous. V shed 0 bases and J shed 3 bases, with 10 bases lying between them. This CDR3 region has 14 residues. Germline V gene sequence: CDR1 SGHKS, CDR2 YYEKEE (reference sequence). CDR3 sequence reads: CASSLASSLYEQYF. CDR3 in DNA: TGTGCCAGCAGCTTGGCTTCTAGTCTCTACGAGCAGTACTTC.

The chain recombines TRBV19 with TRBJ1-5; maybe TRBD1 (6 bases). CDR3 length equals 17 residues. Germline CDR1 and CDR2: LNHDA and SQIVND (reference sequence). The V end was cut by 1 base, the J end by 4 bases, with 17 bases between. CDR3 residues: CASSIVHWDTTNQPQHF. CDR3 DNA sequence: TGTGCCAGTAGTATAGTTCATTGGGACACAACGAATCAGCCCCAGCATTTT.

The chain uses TRBV27 and TRBJ2-5; 10 nucleotides line up with TRBD2. V was clipped by 2 bases and J by 1 base; unmatched bases: 4. CDR3 length: 16 residues. Germline CDR1 is MNHEY and CDR2 is SMNVEV (reference sequence). CDR3 DNA sequence: TGTGCCAGCAGTTTACGTAGCGGGGGGACCCAAGAGACCCAGTACTTC. It is translated as CASSLRSGGTQETQYF.

V usage is TRBV30 and J usage is TRBJ1-4, with D maybe TRBD1 (5 bases). Looked up from germline, CDR1 is GTSNPN and CDR2 is SVGIG (reference sequence). The CDR3 runs 14 residues. The V gene lost 7 bases and the J gene lost 0 bases, with 12 bases spanning the gap. The CDR3 sequence: CAFESGTTNEKLFF. The CDR3 DNA reads as TGTGCCTTTGAATCAGGGACAACTAATGAAAAACTGTTTTTT.

This clone was observed once. The chain uses TRBV5-4 and TRBJ2-1; 8 nucleotides agree with TRBD1. V lost 4 bases, J lost 3 bases, and 6 bases stayed unmatched. The length of the CDR3 is 15 residues. Germline lookup yields CDR1 SGHNT and CDR2 YYREEE (reference sequence). The CDR3 region is CASSVGQGIYNEQFF. CDR3 nucleotides: TGTGCCAGCAGCGTCGGACAGGGTATCTACAATGAGCAGTTCTTC.

The chain has TRBV28 and TRBJ1-5; no clear D. This CDR3 comprises 17 residues. CDR1 is MDHEN, CDR2 SYDVKM, per germline. The germline V and J ends were trimmed by 6 bases and 1 base, with 19 bases remaining between them. This CDR3 is CASSPGVGKRSNQPQHF. CDR3 DNA sequence: TGTGCCAGCAGCCCCGGGGTGGGGAAGAGAAGCAATCAGCCCCAGCATTTT.

The chain joins TRBV9 to TRBJ2-7, with 7 nucleotides matching TRBD2. CDR3 length equals 16 residues. Germline V lookup: CDR1 SGDLS, CDR2 YYNGEE. J was trimmed by 0 bases and V by 0 bases; bases with no gene match: 6. This CDR3 is CASSVVPGGSSYEQYF. CDR3 bases: TGTGCCAGCAGCGTAGTCCCCGGGGGGAGCTCCTACGAGCAGTACTTC.

V gene TRBV3-1 (or the pseudogene TRBV3-2) combines with J gene TRBJ2-1; perhaps TRBD2 as D (6 bases). Trimming pared 5 bases from V and 13 bases from J, leaving 15 bases between. Per the germline V gene, CDR1 is LGHDT and CDR2 is YNNKEL (reference sequence). The CDR3 covers 12 residues. The chain's CDR3 is CASSYGRRSQFF. The CDR3, as DNA: TGTGCCAGCAGCTACGGGAGAAGATCCCAGTTCTTC.

This clone was seen a few times. The chain has TRBV7-8 and TRBJ2-7; D unclear. Germline V gives CDR1 SGHVS, CDR2 FQNEAQ. CDR3 length: 13 amino acids. V was cut by 1 base and J by 5 bases, with 9 bases left in between. This CDR3 reads CASSLDRSHEQYF. The CDR3 DNA follows: TGTGCCAGCAGCTTAGACCGGTCACACGAGCAGTACTTC.